Sequencing of this T cell receptor (beta chain) was carried out in a study of cytomegalovirus exposure and HLA in healthy donors. Findings and caveats of the study: In a later analysis, TCR beta V- and J-gene trimming showed a link to a missense DCLRE1C variant. Association with HLA alleles at 0.05 false discovery rate was found for about 17,000 TCR beta sequences in a later analysis. Highly shared sequence variants in one cluster were likely a sequencing artifact.

Researchers ran the PCR with 60 Vbeta and 13 Jbeta primers. Authors' data handling: An analysis performed later counted about 80 million unique TCR beta chains (around 9.9 million of them shared). Data came from immunoSEQ multiplex PCR; TCRdb stores just in-frame clones and leaves some out. D and trimming come from the DNA, and the V and J calls and clone size come from that table. Of about 200,000 clones in the sample, roughly 83% are singletons; the top ten hold roughly 1.5%. A word on this clone: Its antigen is undetermined.

Germline-derived CDR1 and CDR2 are MNHNY and SVGAGI (reference sequence). CDR3 length: 15 residues. The V and J ends lost 0 bases and 1 base respectively, with 7 bases between them. The origin of this receptor is a woman between 45 and 60 years old in good health and CMV-seronegative. The sample comprised PBMCs. The chain is built from TRBV6-6 and TRBJ1-5; a weak D match, TRBD1 (5 bases). As DNA, the CDR3 is TGTGCCAGCAGTTACTCGACAGTGAGCAATCAGCCCCAGCATTTT. Translation gives CASSYSTVSNQPQHF.